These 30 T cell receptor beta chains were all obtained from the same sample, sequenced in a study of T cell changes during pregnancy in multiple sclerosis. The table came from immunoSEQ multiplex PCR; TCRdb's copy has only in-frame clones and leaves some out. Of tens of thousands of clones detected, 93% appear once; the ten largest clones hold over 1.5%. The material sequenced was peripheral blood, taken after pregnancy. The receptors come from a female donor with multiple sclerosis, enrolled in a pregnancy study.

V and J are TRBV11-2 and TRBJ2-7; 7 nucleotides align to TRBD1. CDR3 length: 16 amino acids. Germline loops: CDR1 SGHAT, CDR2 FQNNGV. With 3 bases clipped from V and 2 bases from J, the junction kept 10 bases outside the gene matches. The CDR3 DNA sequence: TGTGCCAGCAGCTTGACTACCGGGGACAGTCCCTACGAGCAGTACTTC. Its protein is CASSLTTGDSPYEQYF.

CDR3 sequence: CSVNRLDTEAFF. The DNA for the CDR3 is TGCAGCGTTAACAGACTAGACACTGAAGCTTTCTTT. The chain joins TRBV29-1 to TRBJ1-1; D is unclear. The V gene lost 5 bases and the J gene lost 3 bases, with 10 bases spanning the gap. Germline CDR1 is SQVTM and CDR2 is ANQGSEA. CDR3 length: 12 residues.

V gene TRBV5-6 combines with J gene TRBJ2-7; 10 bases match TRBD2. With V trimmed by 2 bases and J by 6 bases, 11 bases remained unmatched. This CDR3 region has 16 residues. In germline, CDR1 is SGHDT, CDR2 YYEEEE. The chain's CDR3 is CASSFYGSASGGEQYF. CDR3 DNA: TGTGCCAGCAGCTTTTATGGGTCCGCTAGCGGGGGCGAGCAGTACTTC.

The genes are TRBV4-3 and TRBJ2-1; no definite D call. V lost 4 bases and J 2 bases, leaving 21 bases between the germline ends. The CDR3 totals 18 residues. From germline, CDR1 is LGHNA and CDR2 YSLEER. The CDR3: CASSLRPTDDTTYNEQFF. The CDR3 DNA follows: TGCGCCAGCAGCCTAAGACCTACAGACGATACGACCTACAATGAGCAGTTCTTC.

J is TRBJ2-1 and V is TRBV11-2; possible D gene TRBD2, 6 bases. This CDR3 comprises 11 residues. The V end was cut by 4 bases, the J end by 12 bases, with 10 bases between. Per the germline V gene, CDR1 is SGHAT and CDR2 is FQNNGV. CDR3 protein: CASSSGGMQFF. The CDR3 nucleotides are TGTGCCAGCAGCTCAGGAGGGATGCAGTTCTTC.

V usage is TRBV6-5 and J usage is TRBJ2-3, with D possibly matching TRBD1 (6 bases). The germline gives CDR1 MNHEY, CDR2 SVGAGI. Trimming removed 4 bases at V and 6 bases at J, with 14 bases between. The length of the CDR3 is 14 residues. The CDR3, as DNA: TGTGCCAGCAGTTTGGGCAGGGGTGGCGATACGCAGTATTTT. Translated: CASSLGRGGDTQYF.

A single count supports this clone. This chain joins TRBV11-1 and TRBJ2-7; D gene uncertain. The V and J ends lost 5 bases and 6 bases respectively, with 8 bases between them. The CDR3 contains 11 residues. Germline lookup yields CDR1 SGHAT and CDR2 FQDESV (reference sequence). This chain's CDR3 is CASSSAREQYF. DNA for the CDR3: TGTGCCAGCAGCAGCGCCCGCGAGCAGTACTTC.

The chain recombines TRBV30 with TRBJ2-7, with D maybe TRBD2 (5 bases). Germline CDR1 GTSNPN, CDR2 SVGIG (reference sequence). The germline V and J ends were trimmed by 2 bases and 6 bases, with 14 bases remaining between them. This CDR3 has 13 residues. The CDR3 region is CAWSSGESFEQYF. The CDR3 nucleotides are TGTGCCTGGAGTAGTGGGGAGTCGTTCGAGCAGTACTTC.

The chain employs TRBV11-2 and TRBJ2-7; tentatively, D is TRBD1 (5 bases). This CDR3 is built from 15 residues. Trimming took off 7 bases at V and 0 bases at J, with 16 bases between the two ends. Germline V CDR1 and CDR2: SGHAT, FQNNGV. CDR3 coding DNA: TGTGCCAGCACCATTGACAGCTTTAGCTCCTACGAGCAGTACTTC. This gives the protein CASTIDSFSSYEQYF.

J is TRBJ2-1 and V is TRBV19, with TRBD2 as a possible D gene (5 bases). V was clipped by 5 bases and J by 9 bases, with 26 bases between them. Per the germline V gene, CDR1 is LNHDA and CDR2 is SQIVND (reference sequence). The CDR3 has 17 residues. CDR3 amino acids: CASSVRSAGGYPSEQFF. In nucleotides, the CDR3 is TGTGCCAGTAGTGTGAGATCGGCAGGAGGATACCCAAGTGAGCAGTTCTTC.

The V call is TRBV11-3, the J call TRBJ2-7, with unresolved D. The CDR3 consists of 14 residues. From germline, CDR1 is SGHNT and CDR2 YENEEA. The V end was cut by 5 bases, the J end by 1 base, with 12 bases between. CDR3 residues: CASSGDSPSYEQYF. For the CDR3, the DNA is TGTGCCAGCAGCGGTGACTCACCTTCCTACGAGCAGTACTTC.

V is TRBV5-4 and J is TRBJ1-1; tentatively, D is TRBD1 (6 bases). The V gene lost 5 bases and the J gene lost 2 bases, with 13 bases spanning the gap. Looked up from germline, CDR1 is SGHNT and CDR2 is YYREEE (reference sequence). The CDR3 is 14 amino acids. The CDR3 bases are TGTGCCAGCAGACCCGGGACAACCAACACTGAAGCTTTCTTT. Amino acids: CASRPGTTNTEAFF.

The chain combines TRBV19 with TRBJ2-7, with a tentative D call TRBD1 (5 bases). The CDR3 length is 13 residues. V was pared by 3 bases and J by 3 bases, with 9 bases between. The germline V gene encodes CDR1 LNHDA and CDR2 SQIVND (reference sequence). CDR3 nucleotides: TGTGCCAGTAGTATGGACATCAACTACGAGCAGTACTTC. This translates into CASSMDINYEQYF.

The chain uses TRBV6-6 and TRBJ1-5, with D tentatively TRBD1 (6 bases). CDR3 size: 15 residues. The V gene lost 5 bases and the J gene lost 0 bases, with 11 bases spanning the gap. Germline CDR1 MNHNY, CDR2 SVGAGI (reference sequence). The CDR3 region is CASSQQGPSNQPQHF. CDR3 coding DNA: TGTGCCAGCAGTCAACAGGGCCCTAGCAATCAGCCCCAGCATTTT.

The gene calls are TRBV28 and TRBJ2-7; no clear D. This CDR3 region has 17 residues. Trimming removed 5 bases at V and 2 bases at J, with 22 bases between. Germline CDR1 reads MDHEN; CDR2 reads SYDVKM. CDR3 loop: CASSLTQTGTFTYEQYF. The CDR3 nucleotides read TGTGCCAGCAGTCTAACCCAGACTGGAACCTTCACCTACGAGCAGTACTTC.

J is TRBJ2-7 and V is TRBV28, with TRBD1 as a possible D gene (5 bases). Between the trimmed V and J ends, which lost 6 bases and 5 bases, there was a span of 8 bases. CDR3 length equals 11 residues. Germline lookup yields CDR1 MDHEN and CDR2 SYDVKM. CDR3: CASSSRDEQYF. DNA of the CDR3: TGTGCCAGCAGCTCCAGGGACGAGCAGTACTTC.

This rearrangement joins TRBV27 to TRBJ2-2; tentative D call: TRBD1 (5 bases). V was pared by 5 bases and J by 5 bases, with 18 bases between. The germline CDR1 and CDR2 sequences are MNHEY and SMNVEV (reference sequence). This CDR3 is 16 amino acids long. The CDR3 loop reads CASSLNFAGSTGELFF. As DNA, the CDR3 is TGTGCCAGCAGTCTCAATTTCGCAGGGTCAACCGGGGAGCTGTTTTTT.

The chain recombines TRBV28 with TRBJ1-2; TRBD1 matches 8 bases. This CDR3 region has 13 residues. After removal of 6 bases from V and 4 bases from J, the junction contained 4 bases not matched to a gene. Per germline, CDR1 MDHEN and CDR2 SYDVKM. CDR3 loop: CASRTTGAYGYTF. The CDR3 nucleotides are TGTGCCAGCAGGACGACAGGGGCCTATGGCTACACCTTC.

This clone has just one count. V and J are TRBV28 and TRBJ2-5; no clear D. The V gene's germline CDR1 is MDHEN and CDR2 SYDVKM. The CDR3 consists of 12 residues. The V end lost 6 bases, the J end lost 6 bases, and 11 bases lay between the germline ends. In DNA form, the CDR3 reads TGTGCCAGCAGCCTAATGGTGCAGACCCAGTACTTC. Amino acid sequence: CASSLMVQTQYF.

For the CDR3, the DNA is TGTGCCAGCAGCGCCCAAGCGGGAGGAACAGATACGCAGTATTTT. Protein sequence: CASSAQAGGTDTQYF. The rearrangement uses TRBV7-2 and TRBJ2-3; 9 bases map to TRBD2. CDR1 is SGHTA, CDR2 FQGNSA, per germline. The CDR3 has 15 amino acids. Losses at the gene ends were 5 bases for V and 3 bases for J; bases not matched to a gene: 6.

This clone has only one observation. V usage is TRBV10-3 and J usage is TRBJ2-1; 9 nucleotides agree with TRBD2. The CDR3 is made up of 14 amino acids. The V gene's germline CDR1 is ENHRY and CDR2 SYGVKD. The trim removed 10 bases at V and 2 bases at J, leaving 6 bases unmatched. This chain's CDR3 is CATGPSGTYNEQFF. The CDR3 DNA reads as TGTGCCACCGGCCCTAGCGGGACCTACAATGAGCAGTTCTTC.

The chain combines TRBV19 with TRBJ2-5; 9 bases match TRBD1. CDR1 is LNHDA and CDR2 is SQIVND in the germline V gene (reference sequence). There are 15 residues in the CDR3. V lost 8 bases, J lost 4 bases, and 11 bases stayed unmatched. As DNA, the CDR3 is TGTGCCAGTGGGGTGACTACAGGGGGCGTAGAGACCCAGTACTTC. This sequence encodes CASGVTTGGVETQYF.

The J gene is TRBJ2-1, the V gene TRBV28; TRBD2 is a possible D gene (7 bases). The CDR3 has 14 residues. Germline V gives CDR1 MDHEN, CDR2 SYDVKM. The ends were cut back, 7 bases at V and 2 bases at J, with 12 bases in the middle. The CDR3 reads CASTRGGPYNEQFF. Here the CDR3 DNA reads TGTGCCAGCACGAGGGGGGGGCCCTACAATGAGCAGTTCTTC.

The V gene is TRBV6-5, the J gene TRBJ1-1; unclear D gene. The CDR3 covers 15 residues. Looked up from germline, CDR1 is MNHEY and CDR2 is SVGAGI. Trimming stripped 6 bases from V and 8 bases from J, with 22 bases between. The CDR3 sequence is CASRLKGGGVGEAFF. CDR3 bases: TGTGCCAGCAGACTAAAGGGAGGTGGGGTCGGAGAAGCTTTCTTT.

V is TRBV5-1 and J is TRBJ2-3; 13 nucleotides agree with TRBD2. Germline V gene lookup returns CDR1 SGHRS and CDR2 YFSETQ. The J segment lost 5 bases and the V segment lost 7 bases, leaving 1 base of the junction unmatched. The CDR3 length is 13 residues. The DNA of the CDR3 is TGCGCCAGCGGACTAGCGGGAGTAGATACGCAGTATTTT. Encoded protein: CASGLAGVDTQYF. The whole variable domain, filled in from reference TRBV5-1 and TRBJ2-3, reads KAGVTQTPRYLIKTRGQQVTLSCSPISGHRSVSWYQQTPGQGLQFLFEYFSETQRNKGNFPGRFSGRQFSNSRSEMNVSTLELGDSALYLCASGLAGVDTQYFGPGTRLTVL.

The CDR3 is CASSAGRGYGYGYTF. The CDR3 nucleotides are TGTGCCAGCAGCGCCGGGCGGGGGTATGGCTATGGCTACACCTTC. The chain links TRBV9 to TRBJ1-2, with D perhaps TRBD1 (5 bases). The V gene lost 3 bases and the J gene lost 4 bases, with 16 bases spanning the gap. Germline CDR1 is SGDLS and CDR2 is YYNGEE. The CDR3 consists of 15 residues.

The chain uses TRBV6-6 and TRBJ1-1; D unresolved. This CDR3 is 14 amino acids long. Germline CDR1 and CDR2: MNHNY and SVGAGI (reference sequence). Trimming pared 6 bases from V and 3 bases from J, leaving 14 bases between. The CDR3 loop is CASSQNIQDTEAFF. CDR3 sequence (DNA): TGTGCCAGCAGCCAAAACATCCAGGACACTGAAGCTTTCTTT.

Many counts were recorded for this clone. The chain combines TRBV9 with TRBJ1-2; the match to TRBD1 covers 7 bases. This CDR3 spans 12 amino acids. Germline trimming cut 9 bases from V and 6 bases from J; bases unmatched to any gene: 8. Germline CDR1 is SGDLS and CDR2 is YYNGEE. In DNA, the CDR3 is TGTGCCACCCCGGGACAGACCAATGGCTACACCTTC. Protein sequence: CATPGQTNGYTF.

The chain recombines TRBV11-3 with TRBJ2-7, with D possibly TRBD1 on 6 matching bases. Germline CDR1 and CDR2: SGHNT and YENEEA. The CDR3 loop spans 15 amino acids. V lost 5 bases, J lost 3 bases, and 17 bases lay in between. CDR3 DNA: TGTGCCAGCAGCGACCCCGGGACAATTCACTACGAGCAGTACTTC. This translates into CASSDPGTIHYEQYF. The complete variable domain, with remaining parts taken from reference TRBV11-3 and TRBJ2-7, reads EAGVVQSPRYKIIEKKQPVAFWCNPISGHNTLYWYLQNLGQGPELLIRYENEEAVDDSQLPKDRFSAERLKGVDSTLKIQPAELGDSAVYLCASSDPGTIHYEQYFGPGTRLTVT.

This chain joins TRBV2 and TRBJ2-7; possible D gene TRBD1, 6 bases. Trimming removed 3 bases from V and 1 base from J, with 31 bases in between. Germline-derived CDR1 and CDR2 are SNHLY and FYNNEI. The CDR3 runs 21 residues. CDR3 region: CASSDFLSSGQWDPLSYEQYF. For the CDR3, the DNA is TGTGCCAGCAGTGATTTTCTTAGCTCCGGACAGTGGGACCCTCTTTCCTACGAGCAGTACTTC.